Listed below are T cell receptor beta chains from one sample, sequenced in a study of preoperative IRX-2 immunotherapy in early breast cancer. Sequencing used immunoSEQ multiplex PCR; TCRdb keeps in-frame clones, though not all of them. Found here are 95,000 to 100,000 clones, 86% of them singletons; the top ten hold about 2.1%. The sample here was tumor tissue, taken after IRX-2 immunotherapy. The receptors shown here come from a human donor with breast cancer. The CDR3 runs from the conserved cysteine through the conserved F or W. The order of the fields is D gene, V gene, J gene, clone size, CDR3 protein, CDR3 DNA. A D gene is named only where the DNA matches it firmly. Clone size is stated in some rows and not others, as once, few, many or a class when expanded.

d_call: .; v_call: TRBV28; j_call: TRBJ2-6; clone_size: .; cdr3_aa: CASSFSGTGANVLTF; cdr3_nt: TGTGCCAGCAGTTTCTCCGGTACTGGGGCCAACGTCCTGACTTTC
d_call: .; v_call: TRBV19; j_call: TRBJ2-7; clone_size: once; cdr3_aa: CASSEGPPSVYEQYF; cdr3_nt: TGTGCCAGTAGTGAGGGACCCCCCTCGGTCTACGAGCAGTACTTC
d_call: .; v_call: TRBV22-1; j_call: TRBJ1-2; clone_size: .; cdr3_aa: CASSRQGAPGYTF; cdr3_nt: TGTGCCAGCAGCCGACAGGGAGCGCCGGGCTACACCTTC
d_call: .; v_call: TRBV28; j_call: TRBJ2-7; clone_size: .; cdr3_aa: CASTESSRDKQYF; cdr3_nt: TGTGCCAGCACCGAATCCTCCAGGGACAAGCAGTACTTC
d_call: TRBD1; v_call: TRBV28; j_call: TRBJ2-7; clone_size: .; cdr3_aa: CASSNRDRGSYEQYF; cdr3_nt: TGTGCCAGCAGCAACCGGGACAGGGGGTCCTACGAGCAGTACTTC
d_call: .; v_call: TRBV6-8; j_call: TRBJ1-5; clone_size: few; cdr3_aa: CASSLQGLGNQPQHF; cdr3_nt: TGTGCCAGCAGTTTACAGGGTTTGGGCAATCAGCCCCAGCATTTT
d_call: TRBD1; v_call: TRBV19; j_call: TRBJ2-7; clone_size: .; cdr3_aa: CASSSPRDRAYEQYF; cdr3_nt: TGTGCCAGTAGTTCCCCCCGGGACAGAGCCTACGAGCAGTACTTC
d_call: .; v_call: TRBV23-1; j_call: TRBJ2-1; clone_size: once; cdr3_aa: CASTPGSSYNEQFF; cdr3_nt: TGCGCCAGCACCCCCGGGAGCTCCTACAATGAGCAGTTCTTC
d_call: .; v_call: TRBV11-3; j_call: TRBJ1-5; clone_size: once; cdr3_aa: CASSPQQPGGSNQPQHF; cdr3_nt: TGTGCCAGCAGCCCCCAGCAGCCCGGGGGTAGCAATCAGCCCCAGCATTTT
d_call: .; v_call: TRBV29-1; j_call: TRBJ1-2; clone_size: .; cdr3_aa: CSVPRSGDYGYTF; cdr3_nt: TGCAGCGTCCCCCGTTCGGGGGACTATGGCTACACCTTC
d_call: .; v_call: TRBV5-1; j_call: TRBJ1-5; clone_size: once; cdr3_aa: CASSLGGQNQPQHF; cdr3_nt: TGCGCCAGCAGCTTGGGGGGGCAAAATCAGCCCCAGCATTTT
d_call: .; v_call: TRBV5-1; j_call: TRBJ2-1; clone_size: .; cdr3_aa: CASSPKGGDGFEQFF; cdr3_nt: TGCGCCAGCAGCCCGAAGGGGGGAGACGGATTTGAGCAGTTCTTC
d_call: .; v_call: TRBV5-1; j_call: TRBJ1-1; clone_size: .; cdr3_aa: CASSPGTRNTEAFF; cdr3_nt: TGCGCCAGCAGCCCCGGAACGCGGAACACTGAAGCTTTCTTT
d_call: .; v_call: TRBV6-9; j_call: TRBJ1-3; clone_size: .; cdr3_aa: CASSPKYWRGTGSGNTIYF; cdr3_nt: TGTGCCAGCAGTCCTAAGTACTGGAGGGGGACGGGCTCTGGAAACACCATATATTTT
d_call: .; v_call: TRBV11-3; j_call: TRBJ1-3; clone_size: .; cdr3_aa: CASSLDPSGNTIYF; cdr3_nt: TGTGCCAGCAGCTTGGATCCATCTGGAAACACCATATATTTT
d_call: .; v_call: TRBV28; j_call: TRBJ1-2; clone_size: .; cdr3_aa: CASSLPTGTYTF; cdr3_nt: TGTGCCAGCAGTCTCCCTACAGGGACCTACACCTTC
d_call: .; v_call: TRBV6-8; j_call: TRBJ2-7; clone_size: .; cdr3_aa: CASSETLYEQYF; cdr3_nt: TGTGCCAGCAGTGAGACTTTATACGAGCAGTACTTC
d_call: .; v_call: TRBV18; j_call: TRBJ2-7; clone_size: .; cdr3_aa: CASSPPGGLGEQYF; cdr3_nt: TGTGCCAGCTCACCACCGGGGGGCCTCGGCGAGCAGTACTTC
d_call: .; v_call: TRBV16; j_call: TRBJ1-1; clone_size: .; cdr3_aa: CASSRSRPANTEAFF; cdr3_nt: TGTGCCAGCAGCCGCTCCCGGCCGGCGAACACTGAAGCTTTCTTT
d_call: .; v_call: TRBV6-8; j_call: TRBJ1-5; clone_size: .; cdr3_aa: CASSYASPLGQASNQPQHF; cdr3_nt: TGTGCCAGCAGTTACGCGTCCCCCCTAGGGCAGGCTAGCAATCAGCCCCAGCATTTT
d_call: .; v_call: TRBV5-1; j_call: TRBJ1-4; clone_size: .; cdr3_aa: CASSSRLRTNEKLFF; cdr3_nt: TGCGCCAGCAGCTCTAGACTGAGAACTAATGAAAAACTGTTTTTT
d_call: .; v_call: TRBV10-3; j_call: TRBJ2-7; clone_size: .; cdr3_aa: CAISEHRVAEQYF; cdr3_nt: TGTGCCATCAGTGAGCATAGAGTCGCCGAGCAGTACTTC
d_call: .; v_call: TRBV14; j_call: TRBJ1-5; clone_size: .; cdr3_aa: CASSQAWNQPQHF; cdr3_nt: TGTGCCAGCAGCCAAGCATGGAATCAGCCCCAGCATTTT
d_call: .; v_call: TRBV6-8; j_call: TRBJ2-7; clone_size: .; cdr3_aa: CASNDRRTTHEQYF; cdr3_nt: TGTGCCAGCAACGACCGAAGGACGACCCACGAGCAGTACTTC
d_call: TRBD1; v_call: TRBV5-1; j_call: TRBJ2-7; clone_size: .; cdr3_aa: CASSLGQEIYEQYF; cdr3_nt: TGCGCCAGCAGCTTAGGACAGGAAATATACGAGCAGTACTTC
d_call: .; v_call: TRBV30; j_call: TRBJ1-5; clone_size: .; cdr3_aa: CASSAGGTDGSQPQHF; cdr3_nt: TGTGCCTCGTCCGCCGGGGGGACCGACGGCAGTCAGCCCCAGCATTTT
d_call: TRBD2; v_call: TRBV6-8; j_call: TRBJ2-2; clone_size: .; cdr3_aa: CASSYSFGGAGTGELFF; cdr3_nt: TGTGCCAGCAGTTACTCCTTCGGGGGGGCGGGCACCGGGGAGCTGTTTTTT
d_call: .; v_call: TRBV23-1; j_call: TRBJ2-1; clone_size: .; cdr3_aa: CASSQWLGTYGRGPYNEQFF; cdr3_nt: TGCGCCAGCAGTCAATGGTTAGGGACCTACGGGCGGGGACCCTACAATGAGCAGTTCTTC
d_call: TRBD2; v_call: TRBV28; j_call: TRBJ2-3; clone_size: .; cdr3_aa: CASMAGGGTDTQYF; cdr3_nt: TGTGCCAGCATGGCGGGGGGCGGAACAGATACGCAGTATTTT
d_call: .; v_call: TRBV28; j_call: TRBJ1-3; clone_size: once; cdr3_aa: CASTSGDHSGNTIYF; cdr3_nt: TGTGCCAGCACCTCAGGGGATCACTCTGGAAACACCATATATTTT
d_call: .; v_call: TRBV7-2; j_call: TRBJ1-4; clone_size: .; cdr3_aa: CASSLSNRDEKLFF; cdr3_nt: TGTGCCAGCAGCTTAAGCAATCGTGATGAAAAACTGTTTTTT
d_call: .; v_call: TRBV5-1; j_call: TRBJ2-7; clone_size: .; cdr3_aa: CASSLGPGAYEQYF; cdr3_nt: TGCGCCAGCAGCCTAGGTCCGGGGGCTTACGAGCAGTACTTC
d_call: .; v_call: TRBV15; j_call: TRBJ1-2; clone_size: .; cdr3_aa: CATSRDRRINYGYTF; cdr3_nt: TGTGCCACCAGCAGAGATCGCAGGATCAACTATGGCTACACCTTC
d_call: TRBD1; v_call: TRBV19; j_call: TRBJ1-1; clone_size: .; cdr3_aa: CASSSDRGTEAFF; cdr3_nt: TGTGCCAGTAGTTCAGACAGGGGCACTGAAGCTTTCTTT
d_call: .; v_call: TRBV7-8; j_call: TRBJ2-1; clone_size: .; cdr3_aa: CASSLASGTEQFF; cdr3_nt: TGTGCCAGCAGCTTAGCGTCAGGGACTGAGCAGTTCTTC
d_call: .; v_call: TRBV30; j_call: TRBJ1-5; clone_size: .; cdr3_aa: CAWSVRRGTNQPQHF; cdr3_nt: TGTGCCTGGAGTGTGAGGAGAGGAACCAATCAGCCCCAGCATTTT
d_call: TRBD1; v_call: TRBV11-3; j_call: TRBJ2-1; clone_size: medium-sized; cdr3_aa: CASSNTGGVYNEQFF; cdr3_nt: TGTGCCAGCAGTAACACAGGGGGCGTCTACAATGAGCAGTTCTTC
d_call: .; v_call: TRBV28; j_call: TRBJ1-1; clone_size: .; cdr3_aa: CASSNFGGVNTEAFF; cdr3_nt: TGTGCCAGCAGTAATTTTGGGGGAGTGAACACTGAAGCTTTCTTT
d_call: TRBD2; v_call: TRBV6-8; j_call: TRBJ2-1; clone_size: .; cdr3_aa: CASQREGSYNEQFF; cdr3_nt: TGTGCATCGCAGCGGGAGGGCTCCTACAATGAGCAGTTCTTC
d_call: .; v_call: TRBV5-8; j_call: TRBJ2-7; clone_size: .; cdr3_aa: CASSLPPDYEQYF; cdr3_nt: TGTGCCAGCAGCTTACCCCCCGACTACGAGCAGTACTTC
d_call: .; v_call: TRBV5-1; j_call: TRBJ1-1; clone_size: .; cdr3_aa: CASSLSTANTEAFF; cdr3_nt: TGCGCCAGCAGCTTGTCAACAGCGAACACTGAAGCTTTCTTT
d_call: TRBD1; v_call: TRBV18; j_call: TRBJ1-2; clone_size: .; cdr3_aa: CASSPETGGDVYGYTF; cdr3_nt: TGTGCCAGCTCACCTGAGACAGGGGGCGACGTATATGGCTACACCTTC
d_call: .; v_call: TRBV5-1; j_call: TRBJ1-5; clone_size: .; cdr3_aa: CASSLEGRPNQPQHF; cdr3_nt: TGCGCCAGCAGCTTAGAGGGGCGGCCCAATCAGCCCCAGCATTTT
d_call: .; v_call: TRBV18; j_call: TRBJ1-1; clone_size: .; cdr3_aa: CASSPASDTEAFF; cdr3_nt: TGTGCCAGCTCACCGGCCTCGGACACTGAAGCTTTCTTT
d_call: .; v_call: TRBV29-1; j_call: TRBJ2-5; clone_size: once; cdr3_aa: CSVDNDRWETQYF; cdr3_nt: TGCAGCGTCGACAACGACAGGTGGGAGACCCAGTACTTC
d_call: .; v_call: TRBV6-8; j_call: TRBJ1-1; clone_size: few; cdr3_aa: CASRGEGGFYTEAFF; cdr3_nt: TGTGCCAGCAGGGGTGAAGGGGGTTTTTACACTGAAGCTTTCTTT
d_call: .; v_call: TRBV12-5; j_call: TRBJ2-6; clone_size: .; cdr3_aa: CASGFQSGANVLTF; cdr3_nt: TGTGCTAGTGGTTTCCAATCTGGGGCCAACGTCCTGACTTTC
d_call: TRBD2; v_call: TRBV12-5; j_call: TRBJ2-5; clone_size: .; cdr3_aa: CASRIAGDGMETQYF; cdr3_nt: TGTGCCAGTAGGATAGCGGGAGATGGGATGGAGACCCAGTACTTC
d_call: TRBD1; v_call: TRBV28; j_call: TRBJ1-2; clone_size: .; cdr3_aa: CASSPAGTDGYTF; cdr3_nt: TGTGCCAGCAGCCCCGCCGGGACAGATGGCTACACCTTC
d_call: TRBD1; v_call: TRBV29-1; j_call: TRBJ1-4; clone_size: .; cdr3_aa: CSVQKQDRGGEKLFF; cdr3_nt: TGCAGCGTACAAAAACAAGACAGGGGAGGCGAAAAACTGTTTTTT
d_call: TRBD2; v_call: TRBV6-4; j_call: TRBJ2-5; clone_size: .; cdr3_aa: CASSQGLGEYF; cdr3_nt: TGTGCCAGCAGTCAGGGACTAGGGGAGTACTTC
d_call: TRBD1; v_call: TRBV19; j_call: TRBJ2-7; clone_size: .; cdr3_aa: CASRRTGTYEQYF; cdr3_nt: TGTGCCAGCCGGAGGACAGGGACCTACGAGCAGTACTTC
d_call: .; v_call: TRBV28; j_call: TRBJ1-5; clone_size: .; cdr3_aa: CASSQRDNQPQHF; cdr3_nt: TGTGCCAGCAGTCAAAGAGACAATCAGCCCCAGCATTTT
d_call: .; v_call: TRBV6-9; j_call: TRBJ2-3; clone_size: .; cdr3_aa: CASSYPEEGTQYF; cdr3_nt: TGTGCCAGCAGTTACCCCGAAGAGGGAACGCAGTATTTT
d_call: .; v_call: TRBV6-8; j_call: TRBJ2-5; clone_size: .; cdr3_aa: CASSLGLGRGAQETQYF; cdr3_nt: TGTGCCAGCAGTTTGGGTCTCGGCCGGGGTGCCCAAGAGACCCAGTACTTC